These 5 T cell receptor beta chains share one sample of origin, sequenced in a study of blood T cell repertoires in COVID-19. The repertoire was sequenced with immunoSEQ multiplex PCR; TCRdb's copy has only in-frame clones and lacks some. This table has approximately 500,000 clones, about 89% appearing once. Specimen: peripheral blood. These receptors were obtained from a woman aged 50 to 60 with COVID-19, enrolled during active disease.

The rearrangement joins TRBV27 to TRBJ1-2, with 7 bases matching TRBD1. V shed 5 bases and J 8 bases; nucleotides not matched to a gene: 8. This CDR3 has 13 residues. The germline V gene has CDR1 MNHEY and CDR2 SMNVEV (reference sequence). DNA of the CDR3: TGTGCCAGCAGTGACAGGGAAGGTTGGGGCTACACCTTC. This codes for CASSDREGWGYTF.

This rearrangement joins TRBV10-3 to TRBJ2-7; 9 positions match TRBD1. Germline lookup yields CDR1 ENHRY and CDR2 SYGVKD. V lost 6 bases to trimming and J lost 1 base; unmatched junction nucleotides: 4. The CDR3 covers 14 residues. In DNA, the CDR3 is TGTGCCATCAGGGACAGGGGAGAGTCCTACGAGCAGTACTTC. Amino acids: CAIRDRGESYEQYF.

V gene TRBV29-1 combines with J gene TRBJ1-5; TRBD1 is a possible D gene (6 bases). With 1 base removed from V and 8 bases from J, the gap between germline ends came to 12 bases. CDR1 and CDR2 from the germline V gene are SQVTM and ANQGSEA. The CDR3 extends over 13 amino acids. The CDR3 DNA reads as TGCAGCGTTGAAGTTGGCAGGGGAGAGCCCCAGCATTTT. Amino acids: CSVEVGRGEPQHF.

This clone has just one count. Other nucleotide sequences from this sample produce the same CDR3. The chain couples TRBV27 to TRBJ1-1; D is uncertain. Germline CDR1 and CDR2: MNHEY and SMNVEV (reference sequence). The V end was cut by 3 bases, the J end by 0 bases, with 5 bases between. The CDR3 totals 13 residues. The CDR3 DNA reads as TGTGCCAGCAGTTTGTCTCTGAACACTGAAGCTTTCTTT. Protein: CASSLSLNTEAFF.

This chain joins TRBV5-1 and TRBJ1-3, with 9 bases fitting TRBD1. Germline loops: CDR1 SGHRS, CDR2 YFSETQ. This CDR3 spans 16 amino acids. V trimming: 5 bases; J trimming: 0 bases; junction bases outside the gene matches: 6. CDR3 loop: CASSRGTGNSGNTIYF. The CDR3 DNA follows: TGCGCCAGCAGTCGGGGGACAGGGAACTCTGGAAACACCATATATTTT.